This entry lists 8 T cell receptor beta chains sequenced from one sample in a study of shared clonotypes between healthy human individuals. Only in-frame clones appear in the TCRdb table, and some are missing; sequencing was by immunoSEQ multiplex PCR. The table lists roughly 2.1 million clones, about 92% of them singletons. Naive CD8 cells, CD45RO-negative and positively selected for CCR7, excluded terminally differentiated effector memory CD45RA+ cells. Sequenced input: naive CD8+ T cells from PBMCs. The source of these receptors is a man younger than 35 in good health. Some clones in this sample may be carry-over from other donors' samples.

The chain combines TRBV9 with TRBJ1-2, with 10 bases identical to TRBD1. Looked up from germline, CDR1 is SGDLS and CDR2 is YYNGEE. The CDR3 extends over 19 amino acids. Losses at the gene ends were 3 bases for V and 8 bases for J; bases not matched to a gene: 22. The CDR3 protein is CASSALGHGTGDVARGYTF. CDR3 coding DNA: TGTGCCAGCAGCGCTTTGGGACACGGGACAGGGGATGTAGCAAGGGGCTACACCTTC.

The V call is TRBV6-5, the J call TRBJ2-1; D is perhaps TRBD2 (5 bases). Germline loops: CDR1 MNHEY, CDR2 SVGAGI. The ends were cut back, 8 bases at V and 6 bases at J, with 11 bases in the middle. The CDR3 is made up of 12 amino acids. DNA for the CDR3: TGTGCCAGCGAGGGCTCGGGCAATGAGCAGTTCTTC. It codes for CASEGSGNEQFF.

On this clone: The same CDR3 is also encoded by other DNA sequences in this sample. J is TRBJ2-1 and V is TRBV7-3; 10 bases agree with TRBD2. CDR1 is SGHTA, CDR2 FQGTGA, per germline. The CDR3 contains 16 residues. Trimming cost V 0 bases and J 5 bases; bases outside gene matches: 4. This CDR3 is CASSLTGLAGDNEQFF. CDR3 coding DNA: TGTGCCAGCAGCTTAACCGGGCTAGCGGGAGACAATGAGCAGTTCTTC.

V and J are TRBV14 and TRBJ1-4; no reliable D call. The germline gives CDR1 SGHDN, CDR2 FVKESK. The CDR3 runs to 11 residues. V was clipped by 0 bases and J by 7 bases, with 0 bases between them. The CDR3 bases are TGTGCCAGCAGCCAAGATGAAAAACTGTTTTTT. The encoded protein is CASSQDEKLFF.

The chain uses TRBV15 and TRBJ2-2; D may be TRBD2 (6 bases). V gave up 8 bases and J gave up 3 bases, with 13 bases separating them. This CDR3 is built from 14 residues. Germline V gene data show CDR1 as LNHNV and CDR2 as YYDKDF (reference sequence). CDR3 DNA sequence: TGTGCCACCGGGGCGGGAATGGACACCGGGGAGCTGTTTTTT. It yields the protein CATGAGMDTGELFF.

V is TRBV28 and J is TRBJ2-7, with 8 bases that match TRBD2. CDR3 length: 14 residues. Germline trimming cut 3 bases from V and 3 bases from J; bases unmatched to any gene: 4. Germline lookup yields CDR1 MDHEN and CDR2 SYDVKM. CDR3 residues: CASSLGTRFYEQYF. CDR3 nucleotides: TGTGCCAGCAGTTTGGGGACTAGGTTCTACGAGCAGTACTTC.

Details on this clone: Other DNA sequences in the same sample also yield this CDR3. The V gene is TRBV19, the J gene TRBJ1-2; 7 nucleotides agree with TRBD1. CDR1 is LNHDA, CDR2 SQIVND, per germline (reference sequence). The trim removed 1 base at V and 7 bases at J, leaving 3 bases unmatched. CDR3 length equals 13 residues. Here the CDR3 reads CASSIGTGGGYTF. In DNA form, the CDR3 reads TGTGCCAGTAGTATAGGGACAGGCGGTGGCTACACCTTC.

J is TRBJ2-1 and V is TRBV4-1; D is undetermined. The CDR3 runs to 17 residues. The germline V gene encodes CDR1 MGHRA and CDR2 YSYEKL. V lost 4 bases to trimming and J lost 0 bases, with 16 bases between them. CDR3: CASSLAFLMGSYNEQFF. In nucleotides, the CDR3 is TGCGCCAGCAGCCTCGCCTTTCTTATGGGCTCCTACAATGAGCAGTTCTTC.